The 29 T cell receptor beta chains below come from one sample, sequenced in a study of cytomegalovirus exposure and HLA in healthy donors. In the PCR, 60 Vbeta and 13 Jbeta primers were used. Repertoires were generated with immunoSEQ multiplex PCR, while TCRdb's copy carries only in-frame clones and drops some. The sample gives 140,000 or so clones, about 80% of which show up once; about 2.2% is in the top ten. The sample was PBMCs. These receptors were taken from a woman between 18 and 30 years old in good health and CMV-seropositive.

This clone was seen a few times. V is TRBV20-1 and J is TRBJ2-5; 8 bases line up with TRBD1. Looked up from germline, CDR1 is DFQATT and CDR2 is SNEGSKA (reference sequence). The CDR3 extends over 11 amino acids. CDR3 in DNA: TGCAGCGGACAGGGACCAGAGACCCAGTACTTC. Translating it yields CSGQGPETQYF.

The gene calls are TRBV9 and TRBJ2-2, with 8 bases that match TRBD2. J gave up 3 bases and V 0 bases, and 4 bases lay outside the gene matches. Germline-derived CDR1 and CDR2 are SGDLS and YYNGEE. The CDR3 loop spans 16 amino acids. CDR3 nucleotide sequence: TGTGCCAGCAGCGTAGTGACGGGGGGGGACACCGGGGAGCTGTTTTTT. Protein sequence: CASSVVTGGDTGELFF. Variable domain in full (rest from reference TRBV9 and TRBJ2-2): DSGVTQTPKHLITATGQRVTLRCSPRSGDLSVYWYQQSLDQGLQFLIQYYNGEERAKGNILERFSAQQFPDLHSELNLSSLELGDSALYFCASSVVTGGDTGELFFGEGSRLTVL.

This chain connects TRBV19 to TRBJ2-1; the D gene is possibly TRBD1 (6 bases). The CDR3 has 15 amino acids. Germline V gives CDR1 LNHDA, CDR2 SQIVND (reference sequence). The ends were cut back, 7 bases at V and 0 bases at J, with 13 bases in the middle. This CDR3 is CASTYDRSSYNEQFF. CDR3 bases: TGTGCCAGTACCTACGACAGGAGCTCCTACAATGAGCAGTTCTTC.

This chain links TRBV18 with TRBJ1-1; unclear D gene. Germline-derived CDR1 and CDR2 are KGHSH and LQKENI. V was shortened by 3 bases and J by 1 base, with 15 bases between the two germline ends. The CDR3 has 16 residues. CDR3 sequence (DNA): TGTGCCAGCTCACCCACAGTGGTGGCAAGGAACACTGAAGCTTTCTTT. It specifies CASSPTVVARNTEAFF.

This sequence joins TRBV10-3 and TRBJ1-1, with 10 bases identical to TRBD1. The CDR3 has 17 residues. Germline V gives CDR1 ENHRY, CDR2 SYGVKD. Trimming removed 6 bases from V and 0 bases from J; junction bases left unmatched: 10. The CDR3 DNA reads TGTGCCATCAGCGAGGACAGGGGGAAAAATATGAACACTGAAGCTTTCTTT. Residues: CAISEDRGKNMNTEAFF.

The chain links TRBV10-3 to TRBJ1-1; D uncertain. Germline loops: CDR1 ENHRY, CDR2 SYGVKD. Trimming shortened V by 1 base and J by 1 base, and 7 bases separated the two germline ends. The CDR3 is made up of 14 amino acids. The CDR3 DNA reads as TGTGCCATCAGTGAGTATATTCGGAACACTGAAGCTTTCTTT. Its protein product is CAISEYIRNTEAFF.

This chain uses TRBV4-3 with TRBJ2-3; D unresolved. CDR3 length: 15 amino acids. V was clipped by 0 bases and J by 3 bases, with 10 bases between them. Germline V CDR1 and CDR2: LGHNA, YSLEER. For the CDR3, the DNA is TGCGCCAGCAGCCAAGATCACTTCGGGACAGATACGCAGTATTTT. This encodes CASSQDHFGTDTQYF.

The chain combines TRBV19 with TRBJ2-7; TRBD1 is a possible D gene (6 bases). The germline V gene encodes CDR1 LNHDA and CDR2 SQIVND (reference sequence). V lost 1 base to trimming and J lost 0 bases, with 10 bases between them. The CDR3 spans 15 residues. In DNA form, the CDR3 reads TGTGCCAGTAGTATAGGACAGGACACCTCCTACGAGCAGTACTTC. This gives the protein CASSIGQDTSYEQYF.

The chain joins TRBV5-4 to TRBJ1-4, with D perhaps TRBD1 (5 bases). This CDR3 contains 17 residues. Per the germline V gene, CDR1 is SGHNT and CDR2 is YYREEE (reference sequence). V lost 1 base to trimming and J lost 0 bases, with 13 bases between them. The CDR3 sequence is CASSLKSGAATNEKLFF. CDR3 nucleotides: TGTGCCAGCAGCTTGAAGTCTGGGGCCGCAACTAATGAAAAACTGTTTTTT.

In nucleotides, the CDR3 is TGTGCCAGCAGGTTCAGCGGATCATATGAAAAACTGTTTTTT. Its translation: CASRFSGSYEKLFF. J is TRBJ1-4 and V is TRBV28, with D uncertain. The CDR3 has 14 amino acids. V lost 6 bases and J lost 6, with 14 bases in between. CDR1 MDHEN and CDR2 SYDVKM come from the germline V gene.

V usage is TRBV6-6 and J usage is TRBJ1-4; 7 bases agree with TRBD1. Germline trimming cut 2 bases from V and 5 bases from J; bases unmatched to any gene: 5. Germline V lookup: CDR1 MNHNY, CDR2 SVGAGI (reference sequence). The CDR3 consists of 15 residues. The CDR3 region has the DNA TGTGCCAGCAGTTACGAGGACAGGTTCAATGAAAAACTGTTTTTT. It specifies CASSYEDRFNEKLFF.

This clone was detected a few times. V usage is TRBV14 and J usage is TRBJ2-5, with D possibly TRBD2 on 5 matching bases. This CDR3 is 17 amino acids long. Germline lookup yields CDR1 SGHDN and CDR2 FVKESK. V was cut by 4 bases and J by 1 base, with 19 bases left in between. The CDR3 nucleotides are TGTGCCAGCAGCCCCGACGGGGAGTGGGGAATCCAAGAGACCCAGTACTTC. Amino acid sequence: CASSPDGEWGIQETQYF.

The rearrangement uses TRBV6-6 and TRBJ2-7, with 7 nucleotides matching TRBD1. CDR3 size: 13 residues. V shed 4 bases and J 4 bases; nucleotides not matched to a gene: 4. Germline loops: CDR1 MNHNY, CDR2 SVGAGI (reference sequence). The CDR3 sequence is CASSLQGSYEQYF. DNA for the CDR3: TGTGCCAGCAGTTTACAGGGGAGTTACGAGCAGTACTTC.

The DNA for the CDR3 is TGTGCCACCAGCAGAGGAGTCCGGGGAGAGACCCAGTACTTC. This sequence encodes CATSRGVRGETQYF. The gene calls are TRBV15 and TRBJ2-5; maybe TRBD2 (5 bases). The CDR3 runs to 14 residues. Germline loops: CDR1 LNHNV, CDR2 YYDKDF (reference sequence). V gave up 1 base and J gave up 4 bases, with 10 bases separating them.

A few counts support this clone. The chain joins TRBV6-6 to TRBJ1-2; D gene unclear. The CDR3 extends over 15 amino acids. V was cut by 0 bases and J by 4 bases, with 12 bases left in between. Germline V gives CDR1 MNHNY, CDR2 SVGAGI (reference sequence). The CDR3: CASSYSTGIPYGYTF. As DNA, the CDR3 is TGTGCCAGCAGTTACTCGACCGGGATCCCCTATGGCTACACCTTC.

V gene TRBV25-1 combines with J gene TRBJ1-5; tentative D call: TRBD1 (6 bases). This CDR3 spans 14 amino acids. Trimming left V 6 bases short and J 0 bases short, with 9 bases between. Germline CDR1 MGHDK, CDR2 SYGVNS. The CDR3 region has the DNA TGTGCCAGCAGCGTAGGGGGTAGCAATCAGCCCCAGCATTTT. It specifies CASSVGGSNQPQHF.

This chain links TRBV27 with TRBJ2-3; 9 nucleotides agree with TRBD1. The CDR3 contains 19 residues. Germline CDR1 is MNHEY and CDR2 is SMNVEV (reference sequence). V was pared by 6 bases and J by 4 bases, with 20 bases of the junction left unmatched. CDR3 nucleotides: TGTGCCAGCAGCTCCCCCACCTTCCGGACAGGGGATGGGCCAGATACGCAGTATTTT. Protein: CASSSPTFRTGDGPDTQYF.

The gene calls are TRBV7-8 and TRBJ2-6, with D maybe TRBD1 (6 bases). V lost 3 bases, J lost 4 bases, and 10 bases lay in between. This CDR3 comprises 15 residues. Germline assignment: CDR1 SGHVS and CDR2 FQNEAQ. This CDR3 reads CASSFGGGGANVLTF. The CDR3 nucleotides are TGTGCCAGCAGCTTTGGGGGCGGAGGGGCCAACGTCCTGACTTTC.

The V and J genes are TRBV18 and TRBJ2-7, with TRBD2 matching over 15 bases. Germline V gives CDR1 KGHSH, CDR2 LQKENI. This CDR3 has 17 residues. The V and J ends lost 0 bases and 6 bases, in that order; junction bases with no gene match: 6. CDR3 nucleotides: TGTGCCAGCTCACCACCCGGACTAGCGGGGGGGTATAGCGAGCAGTACTTC. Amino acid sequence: CASSPPGLAGGYSEQYF.

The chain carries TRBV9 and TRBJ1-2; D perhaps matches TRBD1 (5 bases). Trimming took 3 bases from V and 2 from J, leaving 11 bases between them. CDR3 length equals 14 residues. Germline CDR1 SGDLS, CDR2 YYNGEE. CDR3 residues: CASSGTLLNYGYTF. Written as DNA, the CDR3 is TGTGCCAGCAGCGGGACACTCCTCAACTATGGCTACACCTTC.

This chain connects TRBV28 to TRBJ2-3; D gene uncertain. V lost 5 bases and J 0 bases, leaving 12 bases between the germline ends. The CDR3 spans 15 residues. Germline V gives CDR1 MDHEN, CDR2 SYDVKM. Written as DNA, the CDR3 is TGTGCCAGCAGTCCCCACGAGGAGAGCACAGATACGCAGTATTTT. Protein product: CASSPHEESTDTQYF.

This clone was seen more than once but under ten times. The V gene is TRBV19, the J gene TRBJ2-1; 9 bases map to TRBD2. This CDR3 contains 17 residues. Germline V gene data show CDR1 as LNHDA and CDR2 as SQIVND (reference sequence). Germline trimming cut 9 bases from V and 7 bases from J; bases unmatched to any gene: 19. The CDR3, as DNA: TGTGCCAGCACCCGAGGGTACGGAGATAGCGGGGGAAATGAGCAGTTCTTC. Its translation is CASTRGYGDSGGNEQFF. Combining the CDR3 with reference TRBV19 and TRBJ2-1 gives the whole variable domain DGGITQSPKYLFRKEGQNVTLSCEQNLNHDAMYWYRQDPGQGLRLIYYSQIVNDFQKGDIAEGYSVSREKKESFPLTVTSAQKNPTAFYLCASTRGYGDSGGNEQFFGPGTRLTVL.

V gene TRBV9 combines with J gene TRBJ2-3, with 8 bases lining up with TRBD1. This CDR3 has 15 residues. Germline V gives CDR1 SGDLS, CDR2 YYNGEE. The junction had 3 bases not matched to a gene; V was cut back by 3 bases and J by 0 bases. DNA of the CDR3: TGTGCCAGCAGCGCCAGGGGGCCTAGCACAGATACGCAGTATTTT. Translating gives CASSARGPSTDTQYF.

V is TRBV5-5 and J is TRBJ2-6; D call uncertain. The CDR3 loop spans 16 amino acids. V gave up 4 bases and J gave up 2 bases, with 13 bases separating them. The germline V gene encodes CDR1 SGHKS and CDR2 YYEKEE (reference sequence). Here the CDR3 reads CASSREILAGANVLTF. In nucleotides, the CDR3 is TGTGCCAGCAGCCGCGAAATTCTGGCTGGGGCCAACGTCCTGACTTTC.

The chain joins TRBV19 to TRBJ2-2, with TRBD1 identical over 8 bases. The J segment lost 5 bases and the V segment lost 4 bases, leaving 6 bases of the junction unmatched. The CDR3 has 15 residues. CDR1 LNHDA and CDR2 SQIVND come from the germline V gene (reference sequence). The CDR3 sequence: CASSRTGGTTGELFF. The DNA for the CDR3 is TGTGCCAGTAGTAGAACAGGGGGGACGACCGGGGAGCTGTTTTTT.

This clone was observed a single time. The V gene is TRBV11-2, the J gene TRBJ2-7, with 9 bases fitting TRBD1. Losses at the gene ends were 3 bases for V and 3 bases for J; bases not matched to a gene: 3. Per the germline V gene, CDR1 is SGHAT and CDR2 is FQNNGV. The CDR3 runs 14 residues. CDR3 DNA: TGTGCCAGCAGCTTCGCGACAGGGGGCTACGAGCAGTACTTC. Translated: CASSFATGGYEQYF.

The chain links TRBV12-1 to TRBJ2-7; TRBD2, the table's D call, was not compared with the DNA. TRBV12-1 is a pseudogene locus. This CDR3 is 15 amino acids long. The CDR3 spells CASSFRLAGRYEQYF. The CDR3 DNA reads TGTGCCAGCAGCTTCCGACTAGCGGGGCGCTACGAGCAGTACTTC.

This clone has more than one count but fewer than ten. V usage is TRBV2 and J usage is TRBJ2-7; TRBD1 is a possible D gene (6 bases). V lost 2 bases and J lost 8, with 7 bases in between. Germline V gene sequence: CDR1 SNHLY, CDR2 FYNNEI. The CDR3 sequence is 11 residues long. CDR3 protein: CASSETGQQYF. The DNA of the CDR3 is TGTGCCAGCAGTGAAACAGGGCAGCAGTACTTC.

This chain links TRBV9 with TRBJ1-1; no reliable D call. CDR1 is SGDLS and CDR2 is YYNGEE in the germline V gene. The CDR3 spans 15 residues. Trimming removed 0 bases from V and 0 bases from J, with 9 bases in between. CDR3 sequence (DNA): TGTGCCAGCAGCGTAGTTAGCAGACTGAACACTGAAGCTTTCTTT. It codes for CASSVVSRLNTEAFF.